This T cell receptor beta chain was captured by sequencing in a study of OX40 agonist ivuxolimab in advanced cancers. About the research overall: Ivuxolimab, which patients received intravenously every 2 weeks, was dosed at 0.01 to 10 mg/kg. From roughly 20 to 79 years was the age range, with a mean of around 56 years, and 65% to 90% were male.

Produced via immunoSEQ multiplex PCR; TCRdb's table is partial and in-frame only. There are some 95,000 clones in the sample; 90% to 95% occur only once, and 0.5% to 0.65% lies in the top ten. The V end lost 6 bases, the J end lost 9 bases, and 20 bases lay between the germline ends. The CDR3 spans 14 residues. Per germline, CDR1 MDHEN and CDR2 SYDVKM. V gene TRBV28 combines with J gene TRBJ1-1; TRBD1 might be the D (5 bases). Source: CD4+ or CD8+ T cells sorted from blood, taken in a trial of the OX40 agonist ivuxolimab. The TCR was taken from an adult with an advanced solid tumor such as melanoma, head and neck, liver or kidney cancer. DNA for the CDR3: TGTGCCAGCAGACTAACCCCCGCAGGGTTCAAAGCTTTCTTT. Its protein product is CASRLTPAGFKAFF. The full variable domain, in which reference TRBV28 and TRBJ1-1 provide the parts outside the CDR3, is DVKVTQSSRYLVKRTGEKVFLECVQDMDHENMFWYRQDPGLGLRLIYFSYDVKMKEKGDIPEGYSVSREKKERFSLILESASTNQTSMYLCASRLTPAGFKAFFGQGTRLTVV.